The 29 T cell receptor beta chains below come from one sample, sequenced in a study of vaccination and CD4 T cells after COVID-19. The Oncomine TCR Beta short-read assay was applied to DNA of cultured CD4+ T cells. Each CDR3 protein is one row after TCRdb ran MiXCR on the PCR reads. The sample has approximately 11,000 distinct CDR3 sequences; 44% are singletons. The sample's treatment: roughly 10-day PBMC culture with coronavirus spike peptide pools or control peptides (ViraFEST assay). Antigens for these TCRs are unknown. Sequencing used CD4+ T cells from blood, cultured in vitro. These receptors were obtained from a human donor who had recovered from COVID-19.

The V gene is TRBV19, the J gene TRBJ1-3, with D unresolved. The ends were cut back, 3 bases at V and 2 bases at J, with 11 bases in the middle. There are 15 residues in the CDR3. The germline V gene has CDR1 LNHDA and CDR2 SQIVND (reference sequence). CDR3 protein: CASSMSSNPGNTIYF. The DNA for the CDR3 is TGTGCCAGTAGTATGTCCTCCAATCCTGGAAACACCATATATTTT.

J is TRBJ1-2 and V is TRBV19; the match to TRBD1 covers 9 bases. The CDR3 sequence is 14 residues long. Germline assignment: CDR1 LNHDA and CDR2 SQIVND (reference sequence). The V gene end was trimmed by 5 bases and the J gene end by 5 bases; junction bases not matched to a gene: 6. The CDR3 is CASSPDRGTYGYTF. The CDR3 nucleotides are TGTGCCAGTAGTCCGGACAGGGGAACATATGGCTACACCTTC.

The genes are TRBV5-1 and TRBJ2-3; D is ambiguous. Trimming cost V 0 bases and J 2 bases, with 13 bases left between them. Germline V gene lookup returns CDR1 SGHRS and CDR2 YFSETQ. This CDR3 comprises 16 residues. The CDR3 sequence is CASSLEGRAFTDTQYF. DNA for the CDR3: TGCGCCAGCAGCTTGGAGGGCCGGGCCTTCACAGATACGCAGTATTTT.

V and J are TRBV5-4 and TRBJ2-1; TRBD1 might be the D (6 bases). The CDR3 spans 12 residues. The V gene lost 4 bases and the J gene lost 6 bases, with 8 bases spanning the gap. Germline V lookup: CDR1 SGHNT, CDR2 YYREEE (reference sequence). CDR3 bases: TGTGCCAGCAGCCTACAGGGCAATGAGCAGTTCTTC. It translates to CASSLQGNEQFF.

The chain couples TRBV18 to TRBJ1-5, with a weak D call TRBD1 (6 bases). This CDR3 comprises 15 residues. The germline V and J ends were trimmed by 2 bases and 6 bases, with 14 bases remaining between them. Germline loops: CDR1 KGHSH, CDR2 LQKENI. The CDR3 DNA is TGTGCCAGCTCACCAAACTCCCCCAGGGGTCAGCCCCAGCATTTT. Translation gives CASSPNSPRGQPQHF.

The chain is built from TRBV19 and TRBJ1-1; D may be TRBD1 (6 bases). The germline CDR1 and CDR2 sequences are LNHDA and SQIVND (reference sequence). The CDR3 length is 15 residues. Deletions cut 9 bases from V and 0 bases from J, with 17 bases between. CDR3 loop: CASKGGFLLNTEAFF. Here the CDR3 DNA reads TGTGCCAGCAAGGGGGGTTTTTTATTGAACACTGAAGCTTTCTTT.

The rearrangement uses TRBV6-1 and TRBJ1-6; no clear D. This CDR3 region has 16 residues. The V end was cut by 0 bases, the J end by 7 bases, with 13 bases between. Germline V gene data show CDR1 as MNHNS and CDR2 as SASEGT. CDR3 in amino acids: CASSEARLTVNSPLHF. DNA for the CDR3: TGTGCCAGCAGTGAAGCGAGACTGACTGTAAATTCACCCCTCCACTTT.

The V call is TRBV12-3 or TRBV12-4, the J call TRBJ1-5; unclear D gene. The CDR3 consists of 13 residues. Between the trimmed V and J ends, which lost 3 bases and 3 bases, there was a span of 6 bases. As DNA, the CDR3 is TGTGCCAGCAGTTTTTCGGACAATCAGCCCCAGCATTTT. As protein: CASSFSDNQPQHF.

Here the CDR3 DNA reads TGTGCCAGCAGTCATGAGATGGGTCAAGGGGATACGCAGTATTTT. It yields the protein CASSHEMGQGDTQYF. The chain recombines TRBV6-2 or TRBV6-3 with TRBJ2-3; D ambiguous. Between the trimmed V and J ends, which lost 5 bases and 6 bases, there was a span of 18 bases. The CDR3 extends over 15 amino acids. Per the germline V gene, CDR1 is MNHEY and CDR2 is SVGEGT.

V usage is TRBV6-2 or TRBV6-3 and J usage is TRBJ2-2, with 8 bases identical to TRBD2. CDR1 MNHEY and CDR2 SVGEGT come from the germline V gene. This CDR3 is 14 amino acids long. The V gene end was trimmed by 6 bases and the J gene end by 5 bases; junction bases not matched to a gene: 5. The CDR3 DNA sequence: TGTGCCAGCAGGAAACTAGCGGAGACCGGGGAGCTGTTTTTT. Residues: CASRKLAETGELFF.

V usage is TRBV11-2 and J usage is TRBJ1-6, with D unresolved. V was cut by 0 bases and J by 7 bases, with 13 bases left in between. The CDR3 spans 16 residues. The germline CDR1 and CDR2 sequences are SGHAT and FQNNGV. The CDR3 sequence: CASSLDSTVGNSPLHF. In nucleotides, the CDR3 is TGTGCCAGCAGCTTAGATAGTACAGTGGGGAATTCACCCCTCCACTTT. Full variable domain (remainder filled in from reference TRBV11-2 and TRBJ1-6): EAGVAQSPRYKIIEKRQSVAFWCNPISGHATLYWYQQILGQGPKLLIQFQNNGVVDDSQLPKDRFSAERLKGVDSTLKIQPAKLEDSAVYLCASSLDSTVGNSPLHFGNGTRLTVT.

V and J are TRBV6-5 and TRBJ1-4, with D unresolved. The V end lost 0 bases, the J end lost 0 bases, and 14 bases lay between the germline ends. Germline CDR1 reads MNHEY; CDR2 reads SVGAGI. The CDR3 runs to 18 residues. The CDR3 DNA is TGTGCCAGCAGTTACTCGACCAGACACGGCCCAACTAATGAAAAACTGTTTTTT. Translating it yields CASSYSTRHGPTNEKLFF.

The sample holds a few counts of this clonotype. The V call is TRBV12-3 or TRBV12-4, the J call TRBJ1-2, with TRBD1 matching over 7 bases. The V segment lost 7 bases and the J segment 8 bases; nucleotides outside the gene matches: 13. The CDR3 extends over 14 amino acids. CDR3 sequence (DNA): TGTGCCAGCACCCAATCCGTAGGGGGCGGAGGCTACACCTTC. This gives the protein CASTQSVGGGGYTF.

The genes are TRBV6-1 and TRBJ2-1, with TRBD1 identical over 9 bases. Germline-derived CDR1 and CDR2 are MNHNS and SASEGT. Trimming took 7 bases from V and 4 from J; bases not matched to a gene: 5. The CDR3 runs 14 residues. Here the CDR3 reads CASKLDRGYNEQFF. CDR3 nucleotide sequence: TGTGCCAGCAAACTGGACAGGGGTTACAATGAGCAGTTCTTC.

The V gene is TRBV11-3, the J gene TRBJ2-5, with D perhaps TRBD1 (5 bases). V dropped 5 bases and J dropped 1 base, with 11 bases sitting between them. This CDR3 spans 14 amino acids. Germline V gene lookup returns CDR1 SGHNT and CDR2 YENEEA. The CDR3 coding sequence is TGTGCCAGCAGCAGCAGGGTTCTCCAAGAGACCCAGTACTTC. Residues: CASSSRVLQETQYF.

The chain couples TRBV7-8 to TRBJ1-4; D unclear. Germline CDR1 and CDR2: SGHVS and FQNEAQ. This CDR3 region has 13 residues. Trimming removed 7 bases at V and 4 bases at J, with 10 bases between. CDR3 bases: TGTGCCAGCAAGGGCTTCCTTAATGAAAAACTGTTTTTT. This sequence encodes CASKGFLNEKLFF.

There are a few counts of this clonotype. V and J are TRBV11-3 and TRBJ2-5, with D hard to call. This CDR3 has 11 amino acids. Germline lookup yields CDR1 SGHNT and CDR2 YENEEA. Trimming pared 3 bases from V and 4 bases from J, leaving 3 bases between. The CDR3 protein is CASSFRETQYF. The CDR3 DNA reads as TGTGCCAGCAGCTTTCGAGAGACCCAGTACTTC.

This chain joins TRBV7-2 and TRBJ2-2; 7 nucleotides match TRBD1. CDR1 SGHTA and CDR2 FQGNSA come from the germline V gene. CDR3 length equals 15 residues. Trimming took 3 bases from V and 1 from J; bases not matched to a gene: 2. The CDR3 loop reads CASSLGQLNTGELFF. The CDR3 DNA sequence: TGTGCCAGCAGCTTGGGACAGTTGAACACCGGGGAGCTGTTTTTT.

The CDR3 region is CASTLAGGSTDTQYF. The CDR3 region has the DNA TGTGCCAGCACCTTAGCGGGGGGCAGCACAGATACGCAGTATTTT. The chain combines TRBV6-2 or TRBV6-3 with TRBJ2-3; 10 bases line up with TRBD2. This CDR3 contains 15 residues. Germline trimming cut 7 bases from V and 0 bases from J; bases unmatched to any gene: 4. Per the germline V gene, CDR1 is MNHEY and CDR2 is SVGEGT.

This chain uses TRBV30 with TRBJ1-5; no clear D gene. V gave up 5 bases and J gave up 0 bases, with 11 bases separating them. Looked up from germline, CDR1 is GTSNPN and CDR2 is SVGIG (reference sequence). The CDR3 sequence is 14 residues long. CDR3 nucleotide sequence: TGTGCCTGGGCCCAGCGATATAGCAATCAGCCCCAGCATTTT. It codes for CAWAQRYSNQPQHF. The variable domain in full, completed from reference TRBV30 and TRBJ1-5, reads SQTIHQWPATLVQPVGSPLSLECTVEGTSNPNLYWYRQAAGRGLQLLFYSVGIGQISSEVPQNLSASRPQDRQFILSSKKLLLSDSGFYLCAWAQRYSNQPQHFGDGTRLSIL.

The rearrangement links TRBV9 to TRBJ1-2; D remains ambiguous. Germline values: CDR1 SGDLS, CDR2 YYNGEE. This CDR3 comprises 14 residues. V dropped 0 bases and J dropped 0 bases, with 6 bases sitting between them. Here the CDR3 reads CASSVGQSNYGYTF. Here the CDR3 DNA reads TGTGCCAGCAGCGTAGGCCAGTCTAACTATGGCTACACCTTC.

This rearrangement joins TRBV6-4 to TRBJ2-2, with D hard to call. The ends were cut back, 4 bases at V and 1 base at J, with 7 bases in the middle. The CDR3 loop spans 14 amino acids. Germline V gene data show CDR1 as MRHNA and CDR2 as SNTAGT. The CDR3 region has the DNA TGTGCCAGCAGTGTGGAGATGAACACCGGGGAGCTGTTTTTT. It is translated as CASSVEMNTGELFF.

The CDR3 is CASSKGGVATGELFF. CDR3 DNA: TGTGCCAGTAGCAAAGGAGGGGTTGCCACCGGGGAGCTGTTTTTT. V gene TRBV19 combines with J gene TRBJ2-2; tentatively, D is TRBD2 (6 bases). The germline V gene encodes CDR1 LNHDA and CDR2 SQIVND (reference sequence). V lost 6 bases to trimming and J lost 4 bases, with 15 bases between them. The CDR3 contains 15 residues.

In its sample, this clonotype was seen a few times. The chain's CDR3 is CASSEWGQGINQPQHF. As DNA, the CDR3 is TGTGCCAGCAGTGAATGGGGACAGGGGATCAATCAGCCCCAGCATTTT. This chain joins TRBV6-1 and TRBJ1-5; 10 bases fit TRBD1. Germline CDR1 is MNHNS and CDR2 is SASEGT. The CDR3 is 16 residues long. Trimming removed 2 bases from V and 3 bases from J; junction bases left unmatched: 4.

The chain couples TRBV20-1 to TRBJ2-1; D perhaps matches TRBD1 (6 bases). This CDR3 comprises 13 residues. The V gene's germline CDR1 is DFQATT and CDR2 SNEGSKA (reference sequence). As DNA, the CDR3 is TGCAGCGGTACAGGGAGCTCCTACAATGAGCAGTTCTTC. Amino acid sequence: CSGTGSSYNEQFF.

By proportion, this clonotype is large (0.1 to 1%). This chain links TRBV6-1 with TRBJ2-1; D unclear. V was trimmed by 4 bases and J by 8 bases, leaving 15 bases between them. This CDR3 comprises 14 residues. Germline V CDR1 and CDR2: MNHNS, SASEGT. CDR3 protein: CASSGTLGRDEQFF. CDR3 DNA sequence: TGTGCCAGCAGTGGGACCTTGGGTAGGGATGAGCAGTTCTTC.

The genes are TRBV24-1 and TRBJ2-2; D not certain. Germline V gene lookup returns CDR1 KGHDR and CDR2 SFDVKD. V lost 6 bases and J lost 7, with 8 bases in between. The CDR3 has 12 residues. For the CDR3, the DNA is TGTGCCACCAGTAGCCCCTTCGGGGAGCTGTTTTTT. Its protein is CATSSPFGELFF.

V gene TRBV10-3 combines with J gene TRBJ2-7; 10 nucleotides line up with TRBD1. The CDR3 totals 14 residues. The V gene's germline CDR1 is ENHRY and CDR2 SYGVKD. After removal of 4 bases from V and 5 bases from J, the junction contained 5 bases not matched to a gene. The CDR3 spells CAISGGTGVHEQYF. The CDR3 nucleotides read TGTGCCATCAGTGGAGGGACAGGGGTCCACGAGCAGTACTTC.

This clonotype appeared a few times. The chain links TRBV19 to TRBJ1-5, with D tentatively TRBD1 (6 bases). CDR1 LNHDA and CDR2 SQIVND come from the germline V gene (reference sequence). Trimming took 4 bases from V and 4 from J, leaving 20 bases between them. This CDR3 spans 17 amino acids. The CDR3 is CASSTQGSLIENQPQHF. The CDR3 DNA follows: TGTGCCAGTAGTACCCAGGGGTCCCTAATAGAGAATCAGCCCCAGCATTTT.